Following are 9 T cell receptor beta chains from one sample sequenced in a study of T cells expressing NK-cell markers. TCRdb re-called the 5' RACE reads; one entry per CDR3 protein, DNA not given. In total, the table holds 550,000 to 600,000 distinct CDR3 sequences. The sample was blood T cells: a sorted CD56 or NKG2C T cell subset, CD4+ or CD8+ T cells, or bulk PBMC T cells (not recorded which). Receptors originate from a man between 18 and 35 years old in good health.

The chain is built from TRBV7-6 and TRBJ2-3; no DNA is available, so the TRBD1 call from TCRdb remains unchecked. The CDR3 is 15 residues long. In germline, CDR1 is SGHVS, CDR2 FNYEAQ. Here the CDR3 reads CARLRSVPKTDTQYF.

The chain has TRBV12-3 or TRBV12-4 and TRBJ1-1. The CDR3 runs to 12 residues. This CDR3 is CASSRLNTEAFF.

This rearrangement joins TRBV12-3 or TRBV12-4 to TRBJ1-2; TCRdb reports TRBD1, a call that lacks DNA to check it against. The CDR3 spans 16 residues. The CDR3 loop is CASSLTNRTYSYGYTF.

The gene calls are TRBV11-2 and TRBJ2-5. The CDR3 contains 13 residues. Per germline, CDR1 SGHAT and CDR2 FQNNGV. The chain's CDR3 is CASSPAFVQTQYF. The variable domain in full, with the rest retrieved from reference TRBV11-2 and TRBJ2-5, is EAGVAQSPRYKIIEKRQSVAFWCNPISGHATLYWYQQILGQGPKLLIQFQNNGVVDDSQLPKDRFSAERLKGVDSTLKIQPAKLEDSAVYLCASSPAFVQTQYFGPGTRLLVL.

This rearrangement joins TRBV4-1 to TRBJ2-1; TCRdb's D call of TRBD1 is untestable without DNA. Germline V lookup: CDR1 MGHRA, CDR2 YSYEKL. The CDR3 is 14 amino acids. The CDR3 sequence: CASTRGASYNEQFF.

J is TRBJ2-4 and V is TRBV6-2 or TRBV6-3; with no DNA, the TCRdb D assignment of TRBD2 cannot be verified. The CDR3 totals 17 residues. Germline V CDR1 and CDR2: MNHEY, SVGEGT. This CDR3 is CASSYSTLILQENIQYF.

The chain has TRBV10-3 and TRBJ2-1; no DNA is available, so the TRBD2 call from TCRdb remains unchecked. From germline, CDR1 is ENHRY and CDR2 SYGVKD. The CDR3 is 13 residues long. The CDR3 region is CATKGSARDEQFF.

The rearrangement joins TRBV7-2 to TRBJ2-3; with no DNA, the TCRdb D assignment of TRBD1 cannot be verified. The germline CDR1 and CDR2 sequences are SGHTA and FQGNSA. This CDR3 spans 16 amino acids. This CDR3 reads CASSRRLGQGSDTQYF.

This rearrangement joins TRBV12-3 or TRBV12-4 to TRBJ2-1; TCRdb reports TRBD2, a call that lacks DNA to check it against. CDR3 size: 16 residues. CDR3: CASSLRSGSGGNEQFF.